This T cell receptor beta chain emerged from a study of CD8 T cells in Susac syndrome. Of note for this clonotype: The antigen remains undetermined.

The study's findings and limits: Across the total CD8+ repertoires, about 15 Susac-specific public clones were detected, and across the CD8+ TEMRA repertoires, a few such clones were detected.

From germline, CDR1 is SGHTA and CDR2 FQGNSA. This CDR3 spans 12 amino acids. The V gene end was trimmed by 3 bases and the J gene end by 11 bases; junction bases not matched to a gene: 4. Random hexamers were used to reverse transcribe an amount of 0.5 to 1 ug RNA. From the immunoSEQ multiplex PCR reads, TCRdb called clonotypes with MiXCR, one entry per CDR3 protein. The table lists roughly 100,000 distinct CDR3 sequences, approximately 95% of them singletons. The specimen sequenced was CD8+ T cells from PBMCs. The sequence derives from a human donor with Susac syndrome. The V gene is TRBV7-2, the J gene TRBJ2-1; 7 bases align to TRBD1. CDR3 nucleotide sequence: TGTGCCAGCAGCTTGGGGACAGACAAGCAGTTCTTC. Protein product: CASSLGTDKQFF.